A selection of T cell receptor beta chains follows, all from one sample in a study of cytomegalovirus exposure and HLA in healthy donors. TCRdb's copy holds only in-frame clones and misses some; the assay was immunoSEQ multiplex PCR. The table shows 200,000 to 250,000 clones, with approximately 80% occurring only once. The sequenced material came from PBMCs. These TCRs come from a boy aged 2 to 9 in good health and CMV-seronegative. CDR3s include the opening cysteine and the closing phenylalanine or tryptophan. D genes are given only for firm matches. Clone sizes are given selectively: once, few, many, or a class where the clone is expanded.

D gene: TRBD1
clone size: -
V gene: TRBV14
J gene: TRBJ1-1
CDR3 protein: CASSPHRGRAFF
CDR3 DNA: TGTGCCAGCAGCCCTCACAGGGGTCGGGCTTTCTTT

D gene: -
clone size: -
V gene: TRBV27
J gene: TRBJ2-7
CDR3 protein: CASSRADTRAEQYF
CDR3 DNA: TGTGCCAGCAGCCGGGCGGACACCCGAGCCGAGCAGTACTTC

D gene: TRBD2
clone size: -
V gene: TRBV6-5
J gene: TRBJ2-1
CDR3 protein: CASSFSSGRGEQFF
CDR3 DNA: TGTGCCAGCAGTTTCTCTAGCGGGAGGGGTGAGCAGTTCTTC

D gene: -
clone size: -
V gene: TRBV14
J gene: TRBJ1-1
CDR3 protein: CASSRRAMNTEAFF
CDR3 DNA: TGTGCCAGCAGCCGCAGGGCTATGAACACTGAAGCTTTCTTT

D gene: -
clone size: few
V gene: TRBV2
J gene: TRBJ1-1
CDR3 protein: CASSAGLTGEAFF
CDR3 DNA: TGTGCCAGCAGTGCAGGGTTGACCGGTGAAGCTTTCTTT

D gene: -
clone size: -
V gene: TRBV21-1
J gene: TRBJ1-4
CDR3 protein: CASSKSGQGNEKLFF
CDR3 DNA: TGTGCCAGCAGCAAATCGGGTCAGGGTAATGAAAAACTGTTTTTT

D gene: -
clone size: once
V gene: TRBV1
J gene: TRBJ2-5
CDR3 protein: CTSSQVELGGETQYF
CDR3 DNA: TGCACCAGCAGCCAAGTAGAGCTAGGAGGGGAGACCCAGTACTTC

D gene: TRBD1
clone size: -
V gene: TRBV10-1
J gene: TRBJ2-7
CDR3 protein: CASSPDRLGEQYF
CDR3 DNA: TGCGCCAGCAGCCCGGACAGGTTGGGAGAGCAGTACTTC

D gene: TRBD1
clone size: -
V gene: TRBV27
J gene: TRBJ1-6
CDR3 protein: CASSLWAGGLLLHF
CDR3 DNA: TGTGCCAGCAGTTTATGGGCAGGGGGCTTACTCCTCCACTTT

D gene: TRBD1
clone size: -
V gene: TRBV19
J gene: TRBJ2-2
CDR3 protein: CASSTGTDTGELFF
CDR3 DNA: TGTGCCAGTAGTACCGGGACAGACACCGGGGAGCTGTTTTTT

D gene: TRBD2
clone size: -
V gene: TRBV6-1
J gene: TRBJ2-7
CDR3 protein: CASSETGGSYEQYF
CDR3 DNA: TGTGCCAGCAGTGAAACGGGGGGGTCCTACGAGCAGTACTTC

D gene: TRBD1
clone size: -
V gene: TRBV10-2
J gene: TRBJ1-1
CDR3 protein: CASRSGTALRAFF
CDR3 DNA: TGCGCCAGCAGATCCGGGACAGCCTTACGAGCTTTCTTT

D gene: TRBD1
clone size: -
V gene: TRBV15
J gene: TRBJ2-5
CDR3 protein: CATSRYGQGETQYF
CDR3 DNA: TGTGCCACCAGCAGATACGGACAGGGGGAGACCCAGTACTTC

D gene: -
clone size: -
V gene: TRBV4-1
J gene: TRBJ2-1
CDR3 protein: CASSQDGGWEQFF
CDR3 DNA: TGCGCCAGCAGCCAAGATGGAGGGTGGGAGCAGTTCTTC

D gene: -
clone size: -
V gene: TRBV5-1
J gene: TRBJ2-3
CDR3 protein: CASSLQDSTDTQYF
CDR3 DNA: TGCGCCAGCAGCTTACAGGATAGCACAGATACGCAGTATTTT

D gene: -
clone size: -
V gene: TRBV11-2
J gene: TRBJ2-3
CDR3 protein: CASSPLGLAKYF
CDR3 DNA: TGTGCCAGCAGCCCGCTTGGGCTAGCAAAATATTTT

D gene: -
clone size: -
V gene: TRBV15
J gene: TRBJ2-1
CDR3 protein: CATSPRGPANTEQFF
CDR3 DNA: TGTGCCACCAGCCCGCGGGGGCCTGCCAATACTGAGCAGTTCTTC

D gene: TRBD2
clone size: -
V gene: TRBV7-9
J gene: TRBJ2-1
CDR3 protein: CASSPLSGRANNEQFF
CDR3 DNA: TGTGCCAGCAGCCCCCTCAGCGGGAGGGCTAACAATGAGCAGTTCTTC

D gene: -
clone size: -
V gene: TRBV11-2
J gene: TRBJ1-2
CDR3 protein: CACEGGSSGGYTF
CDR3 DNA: TGTGCCTGCGAGGGGGGGTCGTCAGGTGGCTACACCTTC

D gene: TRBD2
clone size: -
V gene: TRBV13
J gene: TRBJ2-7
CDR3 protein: CASSFGTSGIDEQYF
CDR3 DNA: TGTGCCAGCAGCTTCGGGACTAGCGGGATTGACGAGCAGTACTTC

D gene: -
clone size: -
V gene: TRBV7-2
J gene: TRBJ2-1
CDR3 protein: CASSLGPPSSYNEQFF
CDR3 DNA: TGTGCCAGCAGCTTAGGGCCCCCTAGCTCCTACAATGAGCAGTTCTTC

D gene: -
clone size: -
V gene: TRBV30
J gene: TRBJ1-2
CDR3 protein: CAWSGTGNYGYTF
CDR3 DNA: TGTGCCTGGAGTGGCACGGGGAACTATGGCTACACCTTC

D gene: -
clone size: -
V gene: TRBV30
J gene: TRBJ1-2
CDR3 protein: CAWSGGEGYTF
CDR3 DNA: TGTGCCTGGAGTGGGGGGGAGGGCTACACCTTC

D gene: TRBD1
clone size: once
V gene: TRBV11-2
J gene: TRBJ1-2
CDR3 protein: CASSLGGQGASGYTF
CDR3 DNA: TGTGCCAGCAGCTTAGGGGGACAGGGGGCAAGTGGCTACACCTTC

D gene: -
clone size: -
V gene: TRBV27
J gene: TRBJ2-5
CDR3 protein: CASSLVGSGETQYF
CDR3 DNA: TGTGCCAGCAGCCTCGTTGGGAGCGGGGAGACCCAGTACTTC

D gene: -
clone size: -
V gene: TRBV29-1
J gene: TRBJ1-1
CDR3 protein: CSVEDGGSEAFF
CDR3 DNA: TGCAGCGTTGAAGATGGCGGATCTGAAGCTTTCTTT

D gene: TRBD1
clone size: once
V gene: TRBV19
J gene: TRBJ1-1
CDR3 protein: CASSTAGTGYDTEAFF
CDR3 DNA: TGTGCCAGTAGTACGGCCGGGACAGGGTACGACACTGAAGCTTTCTTT

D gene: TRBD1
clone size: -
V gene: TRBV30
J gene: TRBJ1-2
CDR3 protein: CAWSADRGPYGYTF
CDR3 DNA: TGTGCCTGGAGTGCAGACAGGGGGCCCTATGGCTACACCTTC

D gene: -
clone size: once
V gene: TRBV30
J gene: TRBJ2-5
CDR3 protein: CAWSVGVETQYF
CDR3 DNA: TGTGCCTGGAGTGTAGGGGTTGAGACCCAGTACTTC

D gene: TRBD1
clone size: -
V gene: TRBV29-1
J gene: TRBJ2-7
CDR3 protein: CSVVGAGAGQGTYEQYF
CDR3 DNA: TGCAGCGTTGTGGGGGCCGGTGCAGGACAGGGCACCTACGAGCAGTACTTC

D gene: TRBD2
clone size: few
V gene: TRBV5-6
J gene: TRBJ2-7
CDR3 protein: CASSQGLESYEQYF
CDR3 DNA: TGTGCCAGCAGCCAGGGACTAGAAAGTTACGAGCAGTACTTC

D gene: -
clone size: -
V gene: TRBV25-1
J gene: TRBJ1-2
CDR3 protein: CASSEPQPNYGYTF
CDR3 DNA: TGTGCCAGCAGTGAACCACAACCTAACTATGGCTACACCTTC

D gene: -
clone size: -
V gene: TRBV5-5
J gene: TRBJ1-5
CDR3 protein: CASSTRGEGDQPQHF
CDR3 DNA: TGTGCCAGCAGCACCCGAGGGGAGGGGGATCAGCCCCAGCATTTT

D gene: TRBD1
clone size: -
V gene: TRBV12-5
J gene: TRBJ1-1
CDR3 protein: CASGLQRDHRGKANTEAFF
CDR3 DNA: TGTGCTAGTGGTTTGCAAAGGGATCACAGGGGGAAGGCTAACACTGAAGCTTTCTTT

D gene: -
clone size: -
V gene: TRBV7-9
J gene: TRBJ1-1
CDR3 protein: CSSTPVNTEAFF
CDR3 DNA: TGTTCCAGCACCCCAGTGAACACTGAAGCTTTCTTT

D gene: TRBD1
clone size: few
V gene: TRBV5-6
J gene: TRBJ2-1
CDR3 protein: CASSKTGGNEQFF
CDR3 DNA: TGTGCCAGCAGCAAGACAGGGGGCAATGAGCAGTTCTTC

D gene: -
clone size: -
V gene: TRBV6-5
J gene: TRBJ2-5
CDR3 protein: CASSYSMADQETQYF
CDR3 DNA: TGTGCCAGCAGTTACTCGATGGCAGACCAAGAGACCCAGTACTTC

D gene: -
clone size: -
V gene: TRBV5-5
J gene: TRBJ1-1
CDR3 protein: CASSLRGSGAFF
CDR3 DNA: TGTGCCAGCAGCTTGAGGGGGTCGGGAGCTTTCTTT

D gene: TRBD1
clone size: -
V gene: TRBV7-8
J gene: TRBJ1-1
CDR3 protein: CASSSDRGAEAFF
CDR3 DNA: TGTGCCAGCAGCTCGGACAGGGGGGCTGAAGCTTTCTTT

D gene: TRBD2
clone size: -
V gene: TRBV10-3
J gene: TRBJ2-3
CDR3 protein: CAISGVTSGSPDTQYF
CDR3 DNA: TGTGCCATCAGCGGGGTCACTAGCGGGAGCCCAGATACGCAGTATTTT

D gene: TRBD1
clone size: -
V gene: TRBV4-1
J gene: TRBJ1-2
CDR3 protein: CASSRVGQVGYTF
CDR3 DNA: TGCGCCAGCAGCCGAGTAGGACAGGTTGGCTACACCTTC

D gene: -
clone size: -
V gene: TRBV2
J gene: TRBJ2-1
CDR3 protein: CASSAELSYNEQFF
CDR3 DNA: TGTGCCAGCTCAGCGGAGCTGTCCTACAATGAGCAGTTCTTC

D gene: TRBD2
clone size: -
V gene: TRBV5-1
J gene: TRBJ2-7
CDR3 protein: CASSSGMAGVSEQYF
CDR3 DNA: TGCGCCAGCAGCTCGGGTATGGCGGGAGTAAGCGAGCAGTACTTC

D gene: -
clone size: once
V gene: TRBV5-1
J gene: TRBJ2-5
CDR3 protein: CASSSGVETQYF
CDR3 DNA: TGCGCCAGCAGCTCAGGGGTGGAGACCCAGTACTTC

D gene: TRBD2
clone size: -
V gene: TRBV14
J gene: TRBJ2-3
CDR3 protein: CASSQEGGGSTDTQYF
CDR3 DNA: TGTGCCAGCAGCCAAGAGGGGGGGGGAAGCACAGATACGCAGTATTTT

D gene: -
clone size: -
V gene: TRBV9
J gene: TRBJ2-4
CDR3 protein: CASSVDRGGETKNIQYF
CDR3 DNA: TGTGCCAGCAGCGTAGATCGAGGGGGGGAGACCAAAAACATTCAGTACTTC

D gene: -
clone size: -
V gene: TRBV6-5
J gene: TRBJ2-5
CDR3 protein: CASSRRTVQETQYF
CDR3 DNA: TGTGCCAGCAGTCGACGGACTGTACAAGAGACCCAGTACTTC

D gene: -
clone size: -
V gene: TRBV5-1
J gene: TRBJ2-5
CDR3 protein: CASSLLSRSGETQYF
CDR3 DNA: TGCGCCAGCAGCTTGCTTTCTAGGTCCGGGGAGACCCAGTACTTC

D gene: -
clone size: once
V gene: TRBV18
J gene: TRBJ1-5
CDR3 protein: CASSPPGTLGAQHF
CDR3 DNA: TGTGCCAGCTCACCACCCGGCACCCTAGGGGCCCAGCATTTT

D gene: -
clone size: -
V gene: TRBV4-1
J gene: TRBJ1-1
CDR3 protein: CASSPKGGPGRTEAFF
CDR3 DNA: TGCGCCAGCAGCCCAAAGGGGGGGCCAGGGAGGACTGAAGCTTTCTTT

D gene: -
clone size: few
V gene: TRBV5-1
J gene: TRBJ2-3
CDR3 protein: CASSLAGGEQYF
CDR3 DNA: TGCGCCAGCAGCTTGGCCGGCGGGGAGCAGTATTTT

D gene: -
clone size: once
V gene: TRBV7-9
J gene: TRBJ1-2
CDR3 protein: CASSLAQNDGYTF
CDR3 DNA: TGTGCCAGCAGCTTAGCACAGAATGATGGCTACACCTTC